These 14 T cell receptor beta chains share one sample of origin, sequenced in a study of shared clonotypes between healthy human individuals. Sequenced by immunoSEQ multiplex PCR; TCRdb stores in-frame clones only, minus some. The profile covers approximately 1,000,000 clones, with roughly 77% appearing a single time and 0.85% to 1% taken by the ten largest. The specimen was memory CD4+ T cells from PBMCs. Subset in this sample: CD45RA-negative fraction. Receptors were obtained from a man between 18 and 29 years old in good health. Some clones in this sample may be carry-over from other donors' samples.

The V gene is TRBV30, the J gene TRBJ2-3; 10 bases map to TRBD1. This CDR3 is 14 amino acids long. Germline V CDR1 and CDR2: GTSNPN, SVGIG (reference sequence). Trimming took 0 bases from V and 6 from J; bases not matched to a gene: 3. CDR3 sequence: CAWSVGTGEDTQYF. CDR3 bases: TGTGCCTGGAGTGTAGGGACAGGGGAGGATACGCAGTATTTT.

The chain carries TRBV2 and TRBJ1-5, with D tentatively TRBD1 (6 bases). The CDR3 is 14 amino acids. Germline CDR1 SNHLY, CDR2 FYNNEI. V was cut by 5 bases and J by 7 bases, with 15 bases left in between. CDR3 bases: TGTGCCAGCAGTCCACAGGGATTGTTCCAGCCCCAGCATTTT. Translated: CASSPQGLFQPQHF.

This clone has only a few counts. This rearrangement joins TRBV9 to TRBJ2-4; D tentatively fits TRBD1 or TRBD2 (6 bases each). The germline gives CDR1 SGDLS, CDR2 YYNGEE. V was pared by 0 bases and J by 9 bases, with 13 bases between. The CDR3 spans 14 residues. CDR3 bases: TGTGCCAGCAGCGTAGCTCACGGAGGGGGCATTCAGTACTTC. Translated: CASSVAHGGGIQYF.

Only one count was recorded for this clone. The chain has TRBV7-8 and TRBJ2-1, with D perhaps being TRBD1 or TRBD2 (5 bases each). The germline V gene encodes CDR1 SGHVS and CDR2 FQNEAQ. The CDR3 contains 15 residues. V lost 1 base, J lost 6 bases, and 13 bases lay in between. In DNA form, the CDR3 reads TGTGCCAGCAGCTTAGTCTCCGGGACCCGCAATGAGCAGTTCTTC. Protein sequence: CASSLVSGTRNEQFF.

The chain couples TRBV30 to TRBJ1-2, with D tentatively TRBD1 (5 bases). CDR3 length: 11 amino acids. V lost 6 bases to trimming and J lost 8 bases, with 13 bases between them. The germline V gene has CDR1 GTSNPN and CDR2 SVGIG (reference sequence). The CDR3 region is CACMGREGYTF. The CDR3 DNA follows: TGTGCCTGCATGGGGCGGGAAGGCTACACCTTC.

Of note for this clone: Within the sample, other DNA sequences also encode this same CDR3. The chain recombines TRBV2 with TRBJ1-1; D not certain. The germline gives CDR1 SNHLY, CDR2 FYNNEI. V was pared by 7 bases and J by 3 bases, with 6 bases between. The CDR3 is 11 amino acids. CDR3 sequence reads: CASIYDTEAFF. CDR3 coding DNA: TGTGCCAGCATTTATGACACTGAAGCTTTCTTT. Together with reference TRBV2 and TRBJ1-1, the CDR3 gives the full variable domain: EPEVTQTPSHQVTQMGQEVILRCVPISNHLYFYWYRQILGQKVEFLVSFYNNEISEKSEIFDDQFSVERPDGSNFTLKIRSTKLEDSAMYFCASIYDTEAFFGQGTRLTVV.

The chain couples TRBV7-2 to TRBJ1-2; possibly TRBD1 for D (6 bases). V shed 2 bases and J shed 6 bases, with 22 bases lying between them. The CDR3 is 17 amino acids. CDR1 is SGHTA and CDR2 is FQGNSA in the germline V gene. CDR3 amino acids: CASSLRAGVPGGHGYTF. In DNA, the CDR3 is TGTGCCAGCAGCTTACGGGCAGGGGTACCCGGTGGACATGGCTACACCTTC.

V gene TRBV5-1 combines with J gene TRBJ1-2, with D perhaps matching TRBD1 (6 bases). Between the trimmed V and J ends, which lost 3 bases and 2 bases, there was a span of 14 bases. Germline assignment: CDR1 SGHRS and CDR2 YFSETQ. This CDR3 comprises 15 residues. CDR3 region: CASSWGQNRNYGYTF. The CDR3 DNA reads TGCGCCAGCAGCTGGGGACAAAATAGGAACTATGGCTACACCTTC.

V usage is TRBV7-2 and J usage is TRBJ2-5; 7 bases are shared with TRBD1. The CDR3 has 13 residues. Looked up from germline, CDR1 is SGHTA and CDR2 is FQGNSA. Germline trimming cut 8 bases from V and 2 bases from J; bases unmatched to any gene: 5. The CDR3 protein is CASAHRGQETQYF. The DNA of the CDR3 is TGTGCCAGCGCCCACAGGGGACAAGAGACCCAGTACTTC.

J is TRBJ2-5 and V is TRBV5-1; D perhaps matches TRBD2 (6 bases). Germline V lookup: CDR1 SGHRS, CDR2 YFSETQ. This CDR3 is 16 amino acids long. V lost 2 bases and J lost 1, with 15 bases in between. CDR3 nucleotides: TGCGCCAGCAGCTTCGGGGGTGCGTATATCCAAGAGACCCAGTACTTC. The encoded protein is CASSFGGAYIQETQYF.

The chain links TRBV5-1 to TRBJ1-1; the D gene is possibly TRBD1 (6 bases). Germline CDR1 reads SGHRS; CDR2 reads YFSETQ. The CDR3 sequence is 14 residues long. V lost 0 bases to trimming and J lost 3 bases, with 9 bases between them. The CDR3 region is CASSLGQGHTEAFF. The CDR3 DNA is TGCGCCAGCAGCTTGGGTCAGGGGCACACTGAAGCTTTCTTT.

The rearrangement links TRBV27 to TRBJ2-1; D remains unclear. The CDR3 covers 11 residues. In germline, CDR1 is MNHEY, CDR2 SMNVEV (reference sequence). V shed 11 bases and J shed 7 bases, with 12 bases lying between them. The CDR3 sequence is CASKSTNEQFF. The CDR3 DNA is TGTGCCTCTAAGTCCACTAATGAGCAGTTCTTC.

The gene calls are TRBV2 and TRBJ2-3, with D uncertain. V was shortened by 2 bases and J by 1 base, with 4 bases between the two germline ends. This CDR3 region has 13 residues. Germline assignment: CDR1 SNHLY and CDR2 FYNNEI. CDR3 residues: CASSELRTDTQYF. CDR3 sequence (DNA): TGTGCCAGCAGTGAACTTCGCACAGATACGCAGTATTTT.

This clone turned up a few times. This chain uses TRBV7-2 with TRBJ1-5; 9 positions match TRBD1. This CDR3 is built from 17 residues. The junction had 13 bases not matched to a gene; V was cut back by 5 bases and J by 5 bases. Germline CDR1 is SGHTA and CDR2 is FQGNSA. CDR3 in DNA: TGTGCCAGCAGCCTCACCGGGGCACGGGACAGGGATCAGCCCCAGCATTTT. As protein: CASSLTGARDRDQPQHF.